A single sample gave rise to the 14 T cell receptor beta chains below, sequenced in a study of blood T cell repertoires in COVID-19. Sequenced by immunoSEQ multiplex PCR; TCRdb stores in-frame clones only, minus some. The top ten hold over 6% of the sample, which has more than 250,000 clones, around 90% seen once. Sequenced input: PBMCs or T cells enriched from blood (not recorded which). The receptors stem from a woman in her forties who had recovered from COVID-19.

This sequence joins TRBV18 and TRBJ2-3; D remains ambiguous. Trimming took 3 bases from V and 4 from J, leaving 8 bases between them. The CDR3 has 13 residues. Germline CDR1 reads KGHSH; CDR2 reads LQKENI. Written as DNA, the CDR3 is TGTGCCAGCTCACCTGGGCGAGCAGATACGCAGTATTTT. This codes for CASSPGRADTQYF.

This clone was seen once. The chain carries TRBV9 and TRBJ2-1; 9 positions match TRBD2. V trimming: 0 bases; J trimming: 4 bases; junction bases outside the gene matches: 5. Germline-derived CDR1 and CDR2 are SGDLS and YYNGEE. The CDR3 consists of 16 residues. The CDR3 DNA is TGTGCCAGCAGCGTAGAAGTGACTAGCGGTTACAATGAGCAGTTCTTC. This codes for CASSVEVTSGYNEQFF.

V is TRBV6-2 or TRBV6-3 and J is TRBJ2-7; D is perhaps TRBD1 (6 bases). V shed 0 bases and J shed 6 bases, with 12 bases lying between them. CDR3 length equals 14 residues. Germline loops: CDR1 MNHEY, CDR2 SVGEGT. CDR3 sequence reads: CASSYSRTVSEQYF. CDR3 DNA sequence: TGTGCCAGCAGTTACTCGAGGACAGTAAGCGAGCAGTACTTC.

J is TRBJ1-1 and V is TRBV7-3; no definite D call. The V and J ends lost 0 bases and 1 base respectively, with 6 bases between them. Germline V gene data show CDR1 as SGHTA and CDR2 as FQGTGA. This CDR3 region has 14 residues. The CDR3 region has the DNA TGTGCCAGCAGCTTAACCACGGGGAACACTGAAGCTTTCTTT. Translated, it gives CASSLTTGNTEAFF.

V is TRBV14 and J is TRBJ2-3; tentatively, D is TRBD2 (6 bases). Trimming left V 1 base short and J 0 bases short, with 11 bases between. Looked up from germline, CDR1 is SGHDN and CDR2 is FVKESK. This CDR3 has 16 amino acids. The DNA of the CDR3 is TGTGCCAGCAGCCAAGGTGGCGGGACCAGCACAGATACGCAGTATTTT. Residues: CASSQGGGTSTDTQYF.

This clone was recorded only once. The rearrangement links TRBV10-2 to TRBJ1-5, with D perhaps TRBD1 (6 bases). Germline CDR1 WSHSY, CDR2 SAAADI. The CDR3 runs to 13 residues. V was cut by 0 bases and J by 11 bases, with 11 bases left in between. CDR3 bases: TGCGCCAGCAGTGAGTCCGGGGGGCGGGCCCAGCATTTT. It yields the protein CASSESGGRAQHF.

The chain combines TRBV28 with TRBJ2-1; 9 nucleotides agree with TRBD1. The CDR3 extends over 19 amino acids. With V trimmed by 10 bases and J by 2 bases, 21 bases remained unmatched. In germline, CDR1 is MDHEN, CDR2 SYDVKM. CDR3 in amino acids: CATSFPGTGIRLTYNEQFF. The CDR3 region has the DNA TGTGCCACCTCATTCCCAGGGACAGGGATCAGACTCACCTACAATGAGCAGTTCTTC.

The chain is built from TRBV28 and TRBJ2-5, with D possibly TRBD1 on 6 matching bases. CDR1 MDHEN and CDR2 SYDVKM come from the germline V gene. V dropped 0 bases and J dropped 5 bases, with 16 bases sitting between them. The CDR3 is 16 amino acids. In DNA form, the CDR3 reads TGTGCCAGCAGTTTATGGGGGGAACAGGGACGGGAGACCCAGTACTTC. Translated: CASSLWGEQGRETQYF. Complete variable domain (other parts from reference TRBV28 and TRBJ2-5): DVKVTQSSRYLVKRTGEKVFLECVQDMDHENMFWYRQDPGLGLRLIYFSYDVKMKEKGDIPEGYSVSREKKERFSLILESASTNQTSMYLCASSLWGEQGRETQYFGPGTRLLVL.

V and J are TRBV5-4 and TRBJ2-2; 10 bases line up with TRBD2. V trimming: 4 bases; J trimming: 7 bases; junction bases outside the gene matches: 1. The CDR3 is 13 amino acids. The germline V gene has CDR1 SGHNT and CDR2 YYREEE (reference sequence). CDR3 sequence (DNA): TGTGCCAGCAGCCAGCGGGAGGGCGGGGAGCTGTTTTTT. Translation: CASSQREGGELFF.

The chain links TRBV4-3 to TRBJ2-5; D is ambiguous. There are 13 residues in the CDR3. Trimming stripped 1 base from V and 1 base from J, with 4 bases between. The germline V gene encodes CDR1 LGHNA and CDR2 YSLEER. The CDR3 DNA reads as TGCGCCAGCAGCCAAGTCATCCAAGAGACCCAGTACTTC. Amino acids: CASSQVIQETQYF.

The genes are TRBV7-2 and TRBJ2-1; TRBD2 matches 7 bases. J lost 7 bases, V lost 2 bases, and 8 bases had no gene match. Germline V gene sequence: CDR1 SGHTA, CDR2 FQGNSA. This CDR3 contains 15 residues. The CDR3 sequence: CASSLRAGAHNEQFF. CDR3 DNA: TGTGCCAGCAGCTTAAGGGCGGGAGCTCATAATGAGCAGTTCTTC.

The CDR3 loop reads CASRTNTGLIYEQYF. CDR3 bases: TGTGCCAGCAGAACCAATACAGGGTTAATCTACGAGCAGTACTTC. The chain is built from TRBV28 and TRBJ2-7; the D gene is possibly TRBD1 (6 bases). Between the trimmed V and J ends, which lost 6 bases and 3 bases, there was a span of 18 bases. This CDR3 spans 15 amino acids. CDR1 and CDR2 from the germline V gene are MDHEN and SYDVKM.

The rearrangement joins TRBV7-8 to TRBJ2-1; 7 bases are a match to TRBD2. Looked up from germline, CDR1 is SGHVS and CDR2 is FQNEAQ. This CDR3 comprises 13 residues. J lost 8 bases, V lost 5 bases, and 6 bases had no gene match. The CDR3 protein is CASSPGGVDEQFF. The CDR3 DNA follows: TGTGCCAGCAGCCCTGGGGGGGTAGATGAGCAGTTCTTC.

This chain joins TRBV28 and TRBJ2-7, with TRBD2 identical over 8 bases. CDR3 size: 14 residues. The V segment lost 5 bases and the J segment 6 bases; nucleotides outside the gene matches: 9. Germline lookup yields CDR1 MDHEN and CDR2 SYDVKM. CDR3 DNA: TGTGCCAGCAGTGAAACTAGCGGCGTAGGCGAGCAGTACTTC. This sequence encodes CASSETSGVGEQYF.